The entry below gives a single T cell receptor beta chain sequence along with its context. The antigen this receptor binds is unknown. Base qualities are missing; no much larger clone stands one base away. Each collaborating institution followed its own protocols to collect whole blood in K2EDTA tubes. For TCRbeta analysis, collaborators shipped samples as frozen whole blood, isolated PBMCs, or DNA extracted from either of those sample types. The data were obtained in a study of blood T cell repertoires in COVID-19 (dated by TCRdb to 2018 to 2021). Context from the whole study: Samples covering the acute and convalescent phases of COVID-19 were provided by collaborators in the United States, Italy and Spain. Deeply sampled blood TCRbeta repertoires from subjects exposed to, actively infected with, or recovered from COVID-19 were included in the dataset. Nearly every sample came with metadata listing a de-identified subject ID, COVID-19 status, age in years and sex. The repertoires were released in a freely available public database meant as a resource for research on the immune response to SARS-CoV-2. The prospective study material was composed of cDNA or gDNA derived from T cells, B-cell-depleted T cells, or PBMCs. The samples were drawn from the first 160 participants of the ongoing ImmuneRACE study and from under 1,500 subjects provided by 6 global collaborators. Where available, HLA class I and class II types were obtained from metadata supplied by the sample provider rather than from assay-based typing. What the research found in general, with its limitations: Clinical and demographic metadata were provided uncurated, with the amount varying by source and participant.

TCRbeta CDR3 regions were amplified from genomic DNA by means of the immunoSEQ Assay, a bias-controlled multiplex PCR. Per the original workflow: The number of nucleated cells in each sample was estimated by amplification of reference gene primers within the assay. Sequence reads were collapsed and filtered to measure the absolute abundance of every unique TCRbeta CDR3 rearrangement. Productive Simpson clonality was computed per sample as the square root of Simpson's diversity index over productive rearrangements. Not all clones reach the TCRdb copy of this immuneACCESS table, which keeps in-frame sequences only. Checked studies attribute under half of the gap to unresolved V genes and leave the rest unexplained. V, J and clone size are those of that table, while D and trimming were read from the DNA. For this sample there are approximately 390,000 clones; around 87% appear just once. 6.5% of the sample is held by the ten biggest clonotypes.

From the germline V gene, CDR1 is SGHRS and CDR2 is YFSETQ. CDR3 length: 16 amino acids, cysteine to phenylalanine. This entry keeps only the CDR3 DNA: 48 bases, framed from base 1. The germline V and J ends show losses of 5 bases and 4 bases respectively, and no gene match explains 9 bases of the junction. This receptor chain uses TRBV5-1 and TRBJ2-1; 10 of the junction bases match TRBD1. This receptor was obtained from a man between 18 and 29 years old with active or convalescent COVID-19. The specimen sequenced was peripheral blood. The sequence in DNA is TGCGCCAGCAGTTCCCTTAAGGACAGGGGGTACAATGAGCAGTTCTTC. It translates as CASSSLKDRGYNEQFF. Beyond the CDR3, the reference TRBV5-1 and TRBJ2-1 genes provide the residues; the full variable domain reads: KAGVTQTPRYLIKTRGQQVTLSCSPISGHRSVSWYQQTPGQGLQFLFEYFSETQRNKGNFPGRFSGRQFSNSRSEMNVSTLELGDSALYLCASSSLKDRGYNEQFFGPGTRLTVL.